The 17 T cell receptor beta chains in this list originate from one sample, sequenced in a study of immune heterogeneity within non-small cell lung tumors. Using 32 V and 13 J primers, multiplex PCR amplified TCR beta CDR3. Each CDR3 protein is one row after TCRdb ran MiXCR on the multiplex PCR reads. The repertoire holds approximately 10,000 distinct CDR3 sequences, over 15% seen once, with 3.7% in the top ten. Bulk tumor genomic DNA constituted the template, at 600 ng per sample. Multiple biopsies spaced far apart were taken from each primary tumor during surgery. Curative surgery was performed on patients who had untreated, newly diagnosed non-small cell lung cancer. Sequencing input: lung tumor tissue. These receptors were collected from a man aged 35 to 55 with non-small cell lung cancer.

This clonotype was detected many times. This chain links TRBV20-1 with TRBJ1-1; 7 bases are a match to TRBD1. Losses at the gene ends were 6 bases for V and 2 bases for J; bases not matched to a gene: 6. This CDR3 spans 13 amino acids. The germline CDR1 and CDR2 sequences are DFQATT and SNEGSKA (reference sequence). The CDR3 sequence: CSANNRGNTEAFF. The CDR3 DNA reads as TGCAGTGCCAATAACAGGGGAAACACTGAAGCTTTCTTT.

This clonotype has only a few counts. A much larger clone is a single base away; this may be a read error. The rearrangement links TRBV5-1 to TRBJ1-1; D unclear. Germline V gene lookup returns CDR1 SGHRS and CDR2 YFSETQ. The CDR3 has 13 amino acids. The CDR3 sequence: CASSLNSYTEPFF. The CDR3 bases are TGCGCCAGCAGCTTAAACAGTTACACTGAACCTTTCTTT.

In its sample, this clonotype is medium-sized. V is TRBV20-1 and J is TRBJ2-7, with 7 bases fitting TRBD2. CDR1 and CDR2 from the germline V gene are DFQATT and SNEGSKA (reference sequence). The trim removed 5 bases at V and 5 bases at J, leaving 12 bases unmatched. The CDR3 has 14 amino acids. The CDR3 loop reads CSARLTRDYNEQYF. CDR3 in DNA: TGCAGTGCTCGCCTTACCCGGGACTACAACGAGCAGTACTTC.

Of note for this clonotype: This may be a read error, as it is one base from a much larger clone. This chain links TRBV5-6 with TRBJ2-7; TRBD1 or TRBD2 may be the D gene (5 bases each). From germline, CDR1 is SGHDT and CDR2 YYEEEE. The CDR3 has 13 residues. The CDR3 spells CASILRGANEQYF. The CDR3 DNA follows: TGTGCCAGCATCTTGCGAGGGGCGAACGAGCAGTACTTC.

The CDR3 DNA reads as TGTGCCAGCAGTTCGCTCCTGACTTTC. Translated, it gives CASSSLLTF. The chain links TRBV28 to TRBJ2-6, with D unclear. Germline V gene lookup returns CDR1 MDHEN and CDR2 SYDVKM. The CDR3 is 9 amino acids. Trimming took off 4 bases at V and 14 bases at J, with 3 bases between the two ends.

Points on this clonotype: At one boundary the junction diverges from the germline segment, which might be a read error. CDR3: CASSPAPGVANQETQDF. As DNA, the CDR3 is TGTGCCAGCAGTCCAGCACCTGGGGTGGCTAACCAAGAGACCCAGGACTTC. The rearrangement uses TRBV6-1 and TRBJ2-5; the D is unclear. Germline loops: CDR1 MNHNS, CDR2 SASEGT. This CDR3 is built from 17 residues.

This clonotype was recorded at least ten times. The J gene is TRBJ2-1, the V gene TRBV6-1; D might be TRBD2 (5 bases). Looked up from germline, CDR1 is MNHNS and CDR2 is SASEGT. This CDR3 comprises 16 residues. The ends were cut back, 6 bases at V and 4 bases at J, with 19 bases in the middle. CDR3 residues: CASSNGGGHSYNEQFF. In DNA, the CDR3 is TGTGCCAGCAGCAACGGAGGTGGTCATTCTTACAATGAGCAGTTCTTC.

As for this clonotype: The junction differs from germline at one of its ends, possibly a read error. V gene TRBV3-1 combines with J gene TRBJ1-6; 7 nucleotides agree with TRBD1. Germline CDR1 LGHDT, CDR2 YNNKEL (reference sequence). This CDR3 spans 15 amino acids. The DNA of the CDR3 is TGTGCCAGGAGCCAAATCAAGGGGGCTACGTCACCCCTCCACTTT. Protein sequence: CARSQIKGATSPLHF. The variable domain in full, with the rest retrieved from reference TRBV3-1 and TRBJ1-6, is DTAVSQTPKYLVTQMGNDKSIKCEQNLGHDTMYWYKQDSKKFLKIMFSYNNKELIINETVPNRFSPKSPDKAHLNLHINSLELGDSAVYFCARSQIKGATSPLHFGNGTRLTVT.

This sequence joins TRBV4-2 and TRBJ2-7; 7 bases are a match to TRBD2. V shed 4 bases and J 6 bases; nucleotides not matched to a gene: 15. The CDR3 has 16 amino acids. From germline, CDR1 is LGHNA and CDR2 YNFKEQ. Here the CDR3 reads CASSPPSAGRIREQYF. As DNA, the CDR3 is TGTGCCAGCAGCCCTCCATCGGCCGGGAGGATCCGCGAGCAGTACTTC.

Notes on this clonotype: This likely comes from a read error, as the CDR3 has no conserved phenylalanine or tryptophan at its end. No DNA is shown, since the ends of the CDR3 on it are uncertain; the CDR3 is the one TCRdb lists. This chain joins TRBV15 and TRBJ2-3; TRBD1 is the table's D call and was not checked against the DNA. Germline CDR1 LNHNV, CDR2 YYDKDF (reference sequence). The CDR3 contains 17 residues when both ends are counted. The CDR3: CATSREKDRGREQYFGP.

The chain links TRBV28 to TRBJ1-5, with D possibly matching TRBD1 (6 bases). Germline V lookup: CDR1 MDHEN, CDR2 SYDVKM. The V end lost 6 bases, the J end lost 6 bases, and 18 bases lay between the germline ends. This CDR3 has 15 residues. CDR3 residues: CASRTQGLQSQPQHF. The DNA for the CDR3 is TGTGCCAGCAGGACACAGGGATTGCAAAGTCAGCCCCAGCATTTT.

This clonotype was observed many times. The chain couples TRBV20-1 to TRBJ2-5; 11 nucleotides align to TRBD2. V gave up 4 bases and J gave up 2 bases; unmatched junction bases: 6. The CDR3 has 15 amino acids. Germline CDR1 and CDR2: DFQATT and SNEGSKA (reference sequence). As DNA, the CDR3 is TGCAGTGCTACATTGACTAGCGGGGCGCAAGAGACCCAGTACTTC. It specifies CSATLTSGAQETQYF.

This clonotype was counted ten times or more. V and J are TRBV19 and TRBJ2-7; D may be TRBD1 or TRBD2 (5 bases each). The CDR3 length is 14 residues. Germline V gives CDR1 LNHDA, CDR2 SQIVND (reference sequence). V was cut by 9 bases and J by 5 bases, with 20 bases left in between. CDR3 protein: CARSSGTAPDEQYF. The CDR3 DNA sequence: TGTGCCAGATCCTCCGGGACGGCGCCTGACGAGCAGTACTTC.

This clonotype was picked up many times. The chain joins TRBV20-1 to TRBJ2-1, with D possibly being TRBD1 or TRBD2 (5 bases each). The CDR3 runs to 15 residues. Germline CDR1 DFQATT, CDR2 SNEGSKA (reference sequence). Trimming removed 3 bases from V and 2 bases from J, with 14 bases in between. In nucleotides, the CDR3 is TGCAGTGCTAGTGGGGGAGTTCTAGCCTACAATGAGCAGTTCTTC. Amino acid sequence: CSASGGVLAYNEQFF.

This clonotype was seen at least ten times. The CDR3 DNA sequence: TGTGCCAGCAGCCACAGGGGGAAAGAGACCCAGTACTTC. This codes for CASSHRGKETQYF. The chain uses TRBV3-2 and TRBJ2-5; TRBD1, the table's D call, lacks a check against the DNA. TRBV3-2 is a pseudogene segment. The CDR3 runs to 13 residues.

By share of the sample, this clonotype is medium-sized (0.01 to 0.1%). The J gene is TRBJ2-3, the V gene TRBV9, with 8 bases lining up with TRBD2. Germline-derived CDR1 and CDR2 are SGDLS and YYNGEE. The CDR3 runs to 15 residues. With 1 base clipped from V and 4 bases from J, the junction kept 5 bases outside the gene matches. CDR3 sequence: CASSVWSGGADTQYF. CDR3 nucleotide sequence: TGTGCCAGCAGCGTATGGAGCGGGGGCGCAGATACGCAGTATTTT.

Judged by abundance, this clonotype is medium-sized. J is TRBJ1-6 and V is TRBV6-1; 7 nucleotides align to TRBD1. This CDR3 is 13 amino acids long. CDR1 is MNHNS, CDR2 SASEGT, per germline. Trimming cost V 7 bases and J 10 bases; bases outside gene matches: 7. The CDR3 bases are TGTGCCAGCACCGGGGACAGCGGATCACCCCTCCACTTT. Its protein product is CASTGDSGSPLHF.